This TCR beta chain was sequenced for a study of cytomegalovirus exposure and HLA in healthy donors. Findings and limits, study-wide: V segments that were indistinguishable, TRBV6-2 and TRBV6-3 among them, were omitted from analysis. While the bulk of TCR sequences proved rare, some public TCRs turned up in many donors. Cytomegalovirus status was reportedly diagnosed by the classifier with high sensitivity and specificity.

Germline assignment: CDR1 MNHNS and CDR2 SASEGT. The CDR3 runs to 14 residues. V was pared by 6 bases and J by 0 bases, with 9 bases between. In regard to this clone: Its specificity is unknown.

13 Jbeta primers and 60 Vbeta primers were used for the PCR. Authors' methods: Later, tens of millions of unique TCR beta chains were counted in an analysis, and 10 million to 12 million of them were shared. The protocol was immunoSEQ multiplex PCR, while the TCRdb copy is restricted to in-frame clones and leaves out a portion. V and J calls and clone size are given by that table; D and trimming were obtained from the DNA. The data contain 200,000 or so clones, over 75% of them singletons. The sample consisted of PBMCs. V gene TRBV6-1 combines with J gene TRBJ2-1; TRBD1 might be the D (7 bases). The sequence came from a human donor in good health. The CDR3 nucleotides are TGTGCCAGCAGGCGGGACAGCTCCTACAATGAGCAGTTCTTC. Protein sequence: CASRRDSSYNEQFF.